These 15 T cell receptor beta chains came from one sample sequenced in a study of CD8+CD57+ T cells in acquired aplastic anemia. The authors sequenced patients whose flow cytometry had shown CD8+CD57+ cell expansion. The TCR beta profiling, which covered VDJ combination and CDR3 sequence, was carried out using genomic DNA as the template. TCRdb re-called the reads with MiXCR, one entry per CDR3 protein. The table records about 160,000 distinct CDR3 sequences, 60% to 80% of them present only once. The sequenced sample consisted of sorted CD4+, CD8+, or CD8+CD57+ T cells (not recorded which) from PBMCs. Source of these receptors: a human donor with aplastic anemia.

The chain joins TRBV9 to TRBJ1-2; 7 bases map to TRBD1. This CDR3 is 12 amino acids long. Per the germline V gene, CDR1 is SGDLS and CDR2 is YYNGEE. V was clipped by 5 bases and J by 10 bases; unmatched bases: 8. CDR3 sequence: CASRGTAGDYTF. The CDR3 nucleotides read TGTGCCAGCAGGGGGACAGCGGGGGACTACACCTTC.

The CDR3 here is CSARDWARDPSYGYTF. The CDR3 DNA reads as TGCAGTGCTAGAGATTGGGCCCGGGACCCCAGCTATGGCTACACCTTC. The gene calls are TRBV20-1 and TRBJ1-2, with TRBD1 as a possible D gene (5 bases). V was pared by 0 bases and J by 4 bases, with 18 bases between. The germline CDR1 and CDR2 sequences are DFQATT and SNEGSKA (reference sequence). The CDR3 has 16 residues.

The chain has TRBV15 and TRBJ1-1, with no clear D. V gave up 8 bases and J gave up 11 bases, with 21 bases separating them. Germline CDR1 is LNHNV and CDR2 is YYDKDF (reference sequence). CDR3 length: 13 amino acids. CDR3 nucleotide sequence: TGTGCCACCTCTGAGACGGCCGCGGTAGGGGCTTTCTTT. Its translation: CATSETAAVGAFF.

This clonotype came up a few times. The chain's CDR3 is CATSDPGQDNNEQYF. CDR3 nucleotide sequence: TGTGCCACCAGTGATCCGGGACAGGATAACAACGAGCAGTACTTC. The rearrangement joins TRBV24-1 to TRBJ2-7; 8 bases agree with TRBD1. V gave up 3 bases and J gave up 5 bases; unmatched junction bases: 8. Germline V gives CDR1 KGHDR, CDR2 SFDVKD. The CDR3 totals 15 residues.

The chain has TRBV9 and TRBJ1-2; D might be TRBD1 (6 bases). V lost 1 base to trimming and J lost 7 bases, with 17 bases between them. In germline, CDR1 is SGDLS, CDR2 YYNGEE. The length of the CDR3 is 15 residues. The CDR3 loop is CASSVSTGADSGYTF. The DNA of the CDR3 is TGTGCCAGCAGCGTATCGACAGGCGCTGACTCTGGCTACACCTTC.

In DNA, the CDR3 is TGTGCCAGCAGCCTACAGGGTAACTACGAGCAGTACTTC. Translation gives CASSLQGNYEQYF. This chain joins TRBV25-1 and TRBJ2-7; D may be TRBD1 (6 bases). The CDR3 length is 13 residues. With 6 bases removed from V and 3 bases from J, the gap between germline ends came to 12 bases. CDR1 and CDR2 from the germline V gene are MGHDK and SYGVNS.

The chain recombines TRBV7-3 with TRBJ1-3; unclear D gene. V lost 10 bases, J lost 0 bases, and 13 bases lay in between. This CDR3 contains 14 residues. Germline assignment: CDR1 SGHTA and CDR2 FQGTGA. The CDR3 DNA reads TGTGCCACGGAAAGGACGGACTCTGGAAACACCATATATTTT. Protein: CATERTDSGNTIYF.

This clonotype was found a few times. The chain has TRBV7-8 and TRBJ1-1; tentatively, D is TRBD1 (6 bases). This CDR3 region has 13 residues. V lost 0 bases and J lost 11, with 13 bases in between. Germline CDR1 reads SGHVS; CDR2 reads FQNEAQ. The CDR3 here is CASSLAGGLEAFF. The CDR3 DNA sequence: TGTGCCAGCAGCTTAGCAGGGGGATTAGAGGCTTTCTTT. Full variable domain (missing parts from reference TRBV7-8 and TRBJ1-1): GAGVSQSPRYKVAKRGQDVALRCDPISGHVSLFWYQQALGQGPEFLTYFQNEAQLDKSGLPSDRFFAERPEGSVSTLKIQRTQQEDSAVYLCASSLAGGLEAFFGQGTRLTVV.

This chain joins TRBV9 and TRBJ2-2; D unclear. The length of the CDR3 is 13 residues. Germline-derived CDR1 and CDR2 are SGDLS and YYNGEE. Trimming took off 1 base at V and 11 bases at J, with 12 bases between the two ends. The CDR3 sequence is CASSVRDSGELFF. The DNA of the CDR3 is TGTGCCAGCAGCGTAAGAGATAGTGGAGAGCTGTTTTTT.

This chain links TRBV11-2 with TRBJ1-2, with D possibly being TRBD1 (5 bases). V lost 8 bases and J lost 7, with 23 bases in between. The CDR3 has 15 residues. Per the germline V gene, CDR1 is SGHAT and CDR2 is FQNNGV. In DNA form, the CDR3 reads TGTGCCAGCTCACCTGAACGTCCAGGGTACAGTGGCTACACCTTC. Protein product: CASSPERPGYSGYTF.

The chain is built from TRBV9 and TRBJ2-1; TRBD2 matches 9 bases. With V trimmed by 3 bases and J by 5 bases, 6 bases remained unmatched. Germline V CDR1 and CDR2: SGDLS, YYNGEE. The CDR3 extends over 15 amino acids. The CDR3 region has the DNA TGTGCCAGCAGCGCACCGGGCGGGGGGGACAATGAGCAGTTCTTC. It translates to CASSAPGGGDNEQFF.

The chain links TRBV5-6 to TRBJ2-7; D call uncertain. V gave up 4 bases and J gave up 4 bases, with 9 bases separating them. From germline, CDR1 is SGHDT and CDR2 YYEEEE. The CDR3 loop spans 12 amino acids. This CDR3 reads CASSHYTYEQYF. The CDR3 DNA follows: TGTGCCAGCAGCCATTACACATACGAGCAGTACTTC.

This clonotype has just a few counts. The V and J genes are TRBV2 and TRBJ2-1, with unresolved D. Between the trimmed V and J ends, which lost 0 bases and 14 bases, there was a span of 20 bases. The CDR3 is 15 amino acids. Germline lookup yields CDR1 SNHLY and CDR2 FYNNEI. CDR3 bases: TGTGCCAGCAGTGAAGCGCTTCCCTCCATCTCGATCGAGTTCTTC. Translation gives CASSEALPSISIEFF.

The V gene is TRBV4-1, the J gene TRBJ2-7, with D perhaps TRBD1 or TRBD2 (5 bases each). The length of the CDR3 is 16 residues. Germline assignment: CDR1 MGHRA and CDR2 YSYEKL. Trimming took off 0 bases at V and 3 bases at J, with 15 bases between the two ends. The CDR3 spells CASSQDSGQGYYEQYF. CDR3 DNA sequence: TGCGCCAGCAGCCAAGATTCGGGGCAGGGCTACTACGAGCAGTACTTC.

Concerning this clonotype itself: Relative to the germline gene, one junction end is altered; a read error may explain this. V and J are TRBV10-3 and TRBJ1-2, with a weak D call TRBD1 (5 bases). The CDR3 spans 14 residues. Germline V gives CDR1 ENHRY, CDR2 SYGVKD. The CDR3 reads CAIGESGRYYGYTF. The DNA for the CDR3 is TGTGCCATCGGTGAATCGGGACGGTACTATGGCTACACCTTC.